This T cell receptor beta chain stems from a study of CD8 T cells in ankylosing spondylitis. The CDR3 covers 13 residues. Losses at the gene ends were 6 bases for V and 8 bases for J; bases not matched to a gene: 6. The germline CDR1 and CDR2 sequences are MNHEY and SMNVEV (reference sequence). Preparation of TCR beta libraries was done by quantitative 5'-RACE with molecular barcodes. TCRdb reprocessed the 5' RACE reads with MiXCR, giving one entry per CDR3 protein. The table lists approximately 540,000 distinct CDR3 sequences, about 13% of them singletons. The study's findings and limits: Among TCR beta sequences, a motif of under ten highly homologous variants appeared characteristic of ankylosing spondylitis blood. Clones tied to disease were said to be significantly enriched in matched ankylosing spondylitis synovial fluid.

This clonotype was seen a handful of times. Its target is not known. The rearrangement joins TRBV27 to TRBJ1-2; 10 bases agree with TRBD1. The TCR was taken from a male donor with ankylosing spondylitis. The sample consisted of blood, either unsorted or a sorted T cell fraction (not recorded which). Here the CDR3 reads CASRPTGGQGYTF. CDR3 in DNA: TGTGCCAGCAGACCGACAGGGGGCCAGGGCTACACCTTC.